The clone carrying this T cell receptor (beta chain) showed up just a few times. The antigen remains undetermined. Trimming stripped 10 bases from V and 3 bases from J, with 19 bases between. The CDR3 has 14 amino acids. Per the germline V gene, CDR1 is SGHTA and CDR2 is FQGNSA. This sample was taken from a study of blood T cells in healthy people across ages. Study-wide results and limits: Whereas aged donors had fewer naive CD4+ cells, long-lived donors had more of them and higher diversity.

Donors gave roughly 10 milliliters of peripheral blood apiece. The authors extracted at least 5.5 micrograms of total RNA per sample. Next came a second PCR, run for about 7 to 12 cycles, which used a sample-barcoded 5' primer along with a J-beta primer mix. From each sample, at least 3 million paired-end reads containing CDR3 were obtained. TCRdb reprocessed the 5' RACE reads with MiXCR, giving one entry per CDR3 protein. The table lists about 1.8 million distinct CDR3 sequences, just under 50% of them singletons, with 2.1% in the top ten. Specimen: blood. V and J are TRBV7-2 and TRBJ2-7; D perhaps matches TRBD2 (7 bases). This TCR came from a woman aged 35 to 49 in good health. CDR3 in DNA: TGTGCCATCAGTAGGGGGGGGGCGAGCTACGAGCAGTACTTC. This gives the protein CAISRGGASYEQYF.